These 2 T cell receptor beta chains were all obtained from the same sample, sequenced in a study of OX40 agonist ivuxolimab in advanced cancers. Profiling relied on immunoSEQ multiplex PCR, and the TCRdb table lists in-frame clones only, not all of them. This sample has more than 100,000 clones, with 90% found just once. The input for sequencing was CD4+ or CD8+ T cells sorted from blood, taken in a trial of the OX40 agonist ivuxolimab. The receptors were gathered from an adult with an advanced solid tumor such as melanoma, head and neck, liver or kidney cancer.

The chain recombines TRBV6-5 with TRBJ2-3, with 7 bases that match TRBD2. The CDR3 spans 13 residues. Trimming at V came to 10 bases and at J to 2 bases, leaving 6 bases not matched to a gene. CDR1 is MNHEY and CDR2 is SVGAGI in the germline V gene. In DNA form, the CDR3 reads TGTGCCACCAGAGCGGGAAACACAGATACGCAGTATTTT. Protein product: CATRAGNTDTQYF.

The chain joins TRBV18 to TRBJ1-5; D uncertain. The V and J ends lost 5 bases and 7 bases respectively, with 12 bases between them. This CDR3 is built from 13 residues. Germline-derived CDR1 and CDR2 are KGHSH and LQKENI. Written as DNA, the CDR3 is TGTGCCAGCTCAACGGACGACGCCCAGCCCCAGCATTTT. Its protein product is CASSTDDAQPQHF.